These T cell receptor beta chains were read from a single sample in a study of CD8 T cells in ankylosing spondylitis. TCRdb re-called the 5' RACE reads with MiXCR, one entry per CDR3 protein. Among about 340,000 distinct CDR3 sequences listed, 20% were seen once. Source material: blood, either unsorted or a sorted T cell fraction (not recorded which). These TCRs come from a male donor with ankylosing spondylitis or in good health (not recorded which). Both conserved end residues are part of each CDR3. Fields, in order: D gene, clone size, CDR3 length, J gene, V gene, CDR3 protein, CDR3 DNA. D genes are given only for firm matches. Clone size is not always given. Where it is, it says once, few, many or a class for expanded clones.

- few 15 TRBJ2-5 TRBV29-1 CSVDPPGLRQETQYF TGCAGCGTTGACCCGCCGGGACTTAGGCAGGAGACCCAGTACTTC
- few 14 TRBJ2-2 TRBV5-1 CASSISVGTGELFF TGCGCCAGCAGTATTTCGGTGGGAACCGGGGAGCTGTTTTTT
- few 16 TRBJ2-1 TRBV11-2 CASSLVPTSSYNEQFF TGTGCCAGCAGCTTAGTACCGACTAGCTCCTACAATGAGCAGTTCTTC
- - 13 TRBJ1-1 TRBV28 CASSSWENTEAFF TGTGCCAGCAGTTCTTGGGAGAACACTGAAGCTTTCTTT
- few 14 TRBJ2-5 TRBV25-1 CASSRAAYQETQYF TGTGCCAGCAGTAGGGCCGCGTACCAAGAGACCCAGTACTTC
- few 12 TRBJ2-1 TRBV30 CAWNVNSYEQFF TGTGCCTGGAACGTAAATTCTTATGAGCAGTTCTTC
- - 15 TRBJ2-7 TRBV3-1 CASSQEQGKTYEQYF TGTGCCAGCAGCCAAGAACAGGGCAAGACGTACGAGCAGTACTTC
- few 14 TRBJ2-5 TRBV20-1 CSARVEGEGWTQYF TGCAGTGCTAGAGTGGAGGGGGAAGGTTGGACCCAGTACTTC
TRBD1 many 15 TRBJ1-4 TRBV27 CASSPHRGSNEKLFF TGTGCCAGCAGTCCCCACAGGGGCTCAAATGAAAAACTGTTTTTT
- - 10 TRBJ2-6 TRBV25-1 CATGSNVLTF TGTGCCACGGGCTCCAACGTCCTGACTTTC
- few 13 TRBJ1-5 TRBV4-1 CASSQWDGQPQHF TGCGCCAGCAGCCAATGGGACGGTCAGCCCCAGCATTTT
TRBD1 - 14 TRBJ1-2 TRBV12-3/TRBV12-4 CASSGTVANYGYTF TGTGCCAGCAGTGGGACAGTTGCTAACTATGGCTACACCTTC
- many 15 TRBJ1-3 TRBV12-3/TRBV12-4 CASRGLRMGGNTIYF TGTGCCAGCAGAGGACTGCGTATGGGAGGAAACACCATATATTTT
- few 13 TRBJ2-2 TRBV20-1 CSAREPNTGELFF TGCAGTGCTAGGGAGCCGAACACCGGGGAGCTGTTTTTT
- few 15 TRBJ1-1 TRBV7-2 CASSHRDQIGTEAFF TGTGCCAGCAGCCACCGGGACCAAATTGGGACTGAAGCTTTCTTT
TRBD1 few 13 TRBJ2-3 TRBV6-1 CASSRTGGYTQYF TGTGCCAGCAGCAGAACAGGGGGCTATACGCAGTATTTT
- - 18 TRBJ2-6 TRBV18 CASSPLAGRSSGANVLTF TGTGCCAGCTCACCACTGGCAGGCCGGAGCTCTGGGGCCAACGTCCTGACTTTC
TRBD2 - 15 TRBJ2-3 TRBV6-4 CASSDATSGPDTQYF TGTGCCAGCAGTGACGCGACTAGCGGGCCAGATACGCAGTATTTT
- - 14 TRBJ2-3 TRBV7-9 CASEGPPNTDTQYF TGTGCCAGCGAGGGACCCCCCAACACAGATACGCAGTATTTT
TRBD2 - 18 TRBJ2-3 TRBV6-2/TRBV6-3 CASSYPMTSGGPTDTQYF TGTGCCAGCAGTTACCCCATGACTAGCGGGGGGCCCACAGATACGCAGTATTTT
TRBD1 few 14 TRBJ2-7 TRBV6-1 CASSHRQGAYEQYF TGTGCCAGCAGCCACCGACAGGGCGCCTACGAGCAGTACTTC
TRBD1 - 14 TRBJ2-7 TRBV7-9 CASSFTGGSYEQYF TGTGCCAGCAGCTTTACAGGGGGCTCCTACGAGCAGTACTTC
- few 16 TRBJ2-3 TRBV3-1 CASSQERLTSTDTQYF TGTGCCAGCAGCCAAGAGAGGCTTACTAGCACAGATACGCAGTATTTT
- - 17 TRBJ1-1 TRBV11-1 CASSLAGSLVSGTEAFF TGTGCCAGCAGCTTAGCTGGGTCCCTTGTTTCGGGGACTGAAGCTTTCTTT
TRBD1 - 19 TRBJ2-5 TRBV27 CASSLEGGQGIIGAETQYF TGTGCCAGCAGTTTAGAGGGAGGACAGGGTATTATCGGCGCGGAGACCCAGTACTTC
- many 14 TRBJ2-5 TRBV12-3/TRBV12-4 CASSPKPGQETQYF TGTGCCAGCAGTCCAAAACCCGGGCAAGAGACCCAGTACTTC
- - 17 TRBJ2-7 TRBV20-1 CSARTITGRGPLDEQYF TGCAGTGCTAGGACCATAACGGGGCGGGGACCTTTGGACGAGCAGTACTTC
TRBD2 - 17 TRBJ2-3 TRBV4-2 CASSPSSLAGGVDTQYF TGTGCCAGCAGCCCCTCCTCATTAGCGGGGGGGGTGGATACGCAGTATTTT